These T cell receptor beta chains were read from a single sample in a study of T cell repertoires in cytomegalovirus infection. One entry per CDR3 protein, called by TCRdb with MiXCR from the reads. The data hold roughly 600,000 distinct CDR3 sequences, with 24% observed a single time. Sample: CD8+ T cells from PBMCs. These receptors all stem from a human donor in good health (CMV status not recorded). Some clones in this sample may be carry-over from other donors' samples. Both conserved end residues are part of each CDR3. The D gene is left open where the match is weak. The size field is filled for only some rows; it gives once, few, many or a size class.

length: 21
V: TRBV2
J: TRBJ2-4
D: TRBD1
size: .
DNA: TGTGCCAGCAGTGAAAACGAGATAGGACAGGGGGTGCGGAGAACCAAAAACATTCAGTACTTC
CDR3: CASSENEIGQGVRRTKNIQYF

length: 14
V: TRBV7-7
J: TRBJ2-7
D: .
size: .
DNA: TGTGCTAGCAGCCCGGGGGACAGACCTTACGAGCAGTACTTC
CDR3: CASSPGDRPYEQYF

length: 15
V: TRBV4-3
J: TRBJ1-1
D: TRBD1
size: few
DNA: TGCGCCAGCAGCCAAGAGGGACAGGGCTTGACTGAAGCTTTCTTT
CDR3: CASSQEGQGLTEAFF

length: 14
V: TRBV29-1
J: TRBJ2-3
D: .
size: few
DNA: TGCAGCGCGGGGGGCATGGGTGTGGCAGATACGCAGTATTTT
CDR3: CSAGGMGVADTQYF

length: 12
V: TRBV7-9
J: TRBJ2-7
D: .
size: .
DNA: TGTGCCAGCAGCCTATCCAAGTCCGAGCAGTACTTC
CDR3: CASSLSKSEQYF

length: 11
V: TRBV12-3/TRBV12-4
J: TRBJ2-7
D: .
size: many
DNA: TGTGCCAGCAGCTTGGAATACGAGCAGTACTTC
CDR3: CASSLEYEQYF

length: 14
V: TRBV6-6
J: TRBJ2-1
D: TRBD2
size: .
DNA: TGTGCCAGCATGAGCGGGGCAGAATACAATGAGCAGTTCTTC
CDR3: CASMSGAEYNEQFF

length: 14
V: TRBV29-1
J: TRBJ1-1
D: .
size: .
DNA: TGCAGCGTTGCACCAAGAGGGCCCCTGACTGAAGCTTTCTTT
CDR3: CSVAPRGPLTEAFF

length: 14
V: TRBV7-9
J: TRBJ1-2
D: .
size: few
DNA: TGTGCCAGCAGCTCCCCGAAGAGGATCTCTGGCTACACCTTC
CDR3: CASSSPKRISGYTF

length: 14
V: TRBV7-9
J: TRBJ1-1
D: .
size: .
DNA: TGTGCCAGCAGCTTAAGACCGCGTAACACTGAAGCTTTCTTT
CDR3: CASSLRPRNTEAFF